The T cell receptor (beta chain) described here comes from a study of T cells in Graves' hyperthyroidism and ophthalmopathy. Study information: Peripheral blood draws took place at initial diagnosis, ahead of any treatment.

Isolation of PBMCs was performed on about 10 ml fresh peripheral blood. This clonotype came up many times. What it recognizes is unknown. RNA transcripts served as the template for amplifying TCR beta CDR3 regions. TCR CDR3 underwent first-round RT-PCR with the HTBI primer set. TCRdb re-analysed the multiplex PCR reads in MiXCR, keeping a single row per CDR3 protein. The table lists 450,000 to 550,000 distinct CDR3 sequences, 24% of them singletons, with approximately 10% in the top ten. Germline V gene sequence: CDR1 MNHNS, CDR2 SASEGT. The CDR3 has 15 amino acids. The J segment lost 5 bases and the V segment lost 5 bases, leaving 12 bases of the junction unmatched. Whole-study findings and limits: Most thyroid clonotypes expanded above 0.001 were also detected in blood.

V usage is TRBV6-1 and J usage is TRBJ2-7, with 7 bases aligning to TRBD1. Input material: blood. The origin of this receptor is a woman aged 30 to 39 with Graves' ophthalmopathy. CDR3 residues: CASSQADRMVHEQYF. DNA of the CDR3: TGTGCCAGCAGTCAGGCGGACAGGATGGTCCACGAGCAGTACTTC.